These 21 T cell receptor beta chains came from one sample sequenced in a study of regulatory T cells in long-lasting Graves disease. The time point was: newly diagnosed GD, antithyroid drugs for less than 3 months. RNA extracted from PBMCs served as the sequencing template. With iRepertoire HTBI primers and Arm-PCR of CDR3 regions, TCR beta libraries were built. TCRdb passed the multiplex PCR reads through MiXCR, listing each CDR3 protein once. The top ten hold more than 9% of the sample, which has about 470,000 distinct CDR3 sequences, 15% to 20% seen once. Separately, the same data were catalogued under a study of T cells in Graves' hyperthyroidism and ophthalmopathy.

Sequences were derived from peripheral blood mononuclear cells (PBMCs), sampled at new diagnosis, from a patient treated with antithyroid drugs. Receptors were obtained from a man aged 35 to 55 with Graves disease.

This rearrangement joins TRBV20-1 to TRBJ2-1; TRBD2 might be the D (7 bases). The CDR3 is made up of 15 amino acids. Trimming removed 3 bases from V and 9 bases from J, with 21 bases in between. From germline, CDR1 is DFQATT and CDR2 SNEGSKA (reference sequence). The CDR3 sequence is CSASGLAEGVGEQFF. The CDR3 DNA reads TGCAGTGCTAGCGGTCTAGCGGAGGGGGTTGGTGAGCAGTTCTTC.

J is TRBJ2-7 and V is TRBV9; 9 bases line up with TRBD1. CDR1 is SGDLS, CDR2 YYNGEE, per germline. V dropped 4 bases and J dropped 4; count of bases not matched to a gene: 6. The CDR3 covers 14 residues. The CDR3 loop reads CASSRSGQGYEQYF. The CDR3 DNA follows: TGTGCCAGCAGCAGGTCGGGACAGGGTTACGAGCAGTACTTC.

This chain joins TRBV11-2 and TRBJ2-7, with 13 bases identical to TRBD2. CDR1 and CDR2 from the germline V gene are SGHAT and FQNNGV. The V and J ends lost 3 bases and 4 bases, in that order; junction bases with no gene match: 9. The CDR3 runs to 17 residues. The CDR3 DNA reads as TGTGCCAGCAGCTTCACTAGCGGGAGGGGGATAATTTACGAGCAGTACTTC. Its translation: CASSFTSGRGIIYEQYF.

The chain is built from TRBV6-2 or TRBV6-3 and TRBJ2-3; 12 bases line up with TRBD2. V shed 8 bases and J 6 bases; nucleotides not matched to a gene: 6. The CDR3 consists of 14 residues. Germline CDR1 reads MNHEY; CDR2 reads SVGEGT. CDR3 DNA: TGTGCCAGCGGGGGACTAGCGGGTGGTGATACGCAGTATTTT. This sequence encodes CASGGLAGGDTQYF.

This clonotype was counted ten times or more. Here the CDR3 reads CASSISGTTYEQYF. The CDR3 region has the DNA TGTGCCAGCAGTATCTCCGGGACAACCTACGAGCAGTACTTC. The chain combines TRBV7-2 with TRBJ2-7; D might be TRBD1 (6 bases). This CDR3 comprises 14 residues. V lost 6 bases, J lost 2 bases, and 14 bases lay in between. Germline V gene sequence: CDR1 SGHTA, CDR2 FQGNSA.

In its sample, this clonotype was seen many times. V and J are TRBV20-1 and TRBJ2-4, with D uncertain. There are 12 residues in the CDR3. V lost 4 bases and J lost 5, with 9 bases in between. Germline CDR1 and CDR2: DFQATT and SNEGSKA (reference sequence). The CDR3 sequence is CSATEYENIQYF. CDR3 coding DNA: TGCAGTGCTACCGAATATGAAAACATTCAGTACTTC.

This clonotype was seen many times. V gene TRBV11-2 combines with J gene TRBJ2-2; TRBD2 matches at 8 bases. Germline V gene lookup returns CDR1 SGHAT and CDR2 FQNNGV. V was pared by 5 bases and J by 3 bases, with 11 bases of the junction left unmatched. The CDR3 is made up of 17 amino acids. CDR3 sequence (DNA): TGTGCCAGCAGCCCAGACTTCGAACTAGCGGACACCGGGGAGCTGTTTTTT. Translated, it gives CASSPDFELADTGELFF.

Written as DNA, the CDR3 is TGTGCCAGCAGCGGGGAGTTCACAGATACGCAGTATTTT. It encodes CASSGEFTDTQYF. J is TRBJ2-3 and V is TRBV7-8, with D possibly matching TRBD2 (5 bases). There are 13 residues in the CDR3. In germline, CDR1 is SGHVS, CDR2 FQNEAQ. Trimming left V 5 bases short and J 2 bases short, with 8 bases between.

In this sample, this clonotype turned up many times. This chain uses TRBV28 with TRBJ2-2, with no clear D. Looked up from germline, CDR1 is MDHEN and CDR2 is SYDVKM. Deletions cut 1 base from V and 7 bases from J, with 4 bases between. This CDR3 has 12 residues. The CDR3 sequence is CASSLFGGELFF. For the CDR3, the DNA is TGTGCCAGCAGTTTATTCGGCGGGGAGCTGTTTTTT.

The rearrangement uses TRBV3-1 and TRBJ1-1; D is undetermined. Trimming left V 2 bases short and J 6 bases short, with 16 bases between. This CDR3 comprises 15 residues. CDR1 LGHDT and CDR2 YNNKEL come from the germline V gene (reference sequence). The CDR3 spells CASSQTPLDESEAFF. As DNA, the CDR3 is TGTGCCAGCAGCCAAACCCCCCTCGACGAGTCTGAAGCTTTCTTT.

This clonotype has ten or more counts. This chain's CDR3 is CASSESKVGTEAFF. CDR3 DNA: TGCGCCAGCAGTGAGTCGAAAGTGGGCACTGAAGCTTTCTTT. The chain recombines TRBV10-1 with TRBJ1-1, with D uncertain. The V gene lost 0 bases and the J gene lost 4 bases, with 9 bases spanning the gap. The CDR3 is 14 residues long. In germline, CDR1 is WNHNN, CDR2 SYGVQD (reference sequence).

This clonotype was seen just once. The junction departs from germline at one end; a sequencing error may be responsible. The gene calls are TRBV2 and TRBJ2-7; 9 positions match TRBD1. Germline CDR1 SNHLY, CDR2 FYNNEI. The CDR3 has 12 amino acids. In DNA, the CDR3 is TGTGCCAGCAGAATTACAGGGGGCGAGGAAAACTTC. It codes for CASRITGGEENF.

V usage is TRBV29-1 and J usage is TRBJ1-2; 9 bases are a match to TRBD1. The germline gives CDR1 SQVTM, CDR2 ANQGSEA. Trimming took 4 bases from V and 8 from J; bases not matched to a gene: 5. There are 12 residues in the CDR3. The CDR3 bases are TGCAGCGTTGCACAGGGGGCATTAGGCTACACCTTC. Amino acid sequence: CSVAQGALGYTF.

Turning to this clonotype: A much larger clone sits a single nucleotide away, making a read error possible. The J gene is TRBJ2-7, the V gene TRBV5-6; maybe TRBD2 (6 bases). The V end was cut by 9 bases, the J end by 3 bases, with 19 bases between. Germline values: CDR1 SGHDT, CDR2 YYEEEE. This CDR3 has 14 residues. CDR3 sequence: CAIIPGTAFYEQYF. The CDR3 DNA follows: TGTGCCATCATACCCGGGACTGCCTTCTACGAGCAGTACTTC. Using reference TRBV5-6 and TRBJ2-7 for the parts outside the CDR3, the full variable domain is DAGVTQSPTHLIKTRGQQVTLRCSPKSGHDTVSWYQQALGQGPQFIFQYYEEEERQRGNFPDRFSGHQFPNYSSELNVNALLLGDSALYLCAIIPGTAFYEQYFGPGTRLTVT.

The table lists this clonotype with a few counts. The CDR3 bases are TGTGCCACGGACAACCAGAACACCGGGGAGCTGTTTTTT. Translated, it gives CATDNQNTGELFF. The chain employs TRBV10-3 and TRBJ2-2; tentative D call: TRBD1 (5 bases). V was clipped by 10 bases and J by 1 base, with 10 bases between them. CDR1 is ENHRY, CDR2 SYGVKD, per germline. CDR3 length: 13 amino acids.

This clonotype came up many times. V usage is TRBV7-3 and J usage is TRBJ2-5, with TRBD2 as a possible D gene (6 bases). Germline-derived CDR1 and CDR2 are SGHTA and FQGTGA. The CDR3 is 13 residues long. The ends were cut back, 5 bases at V and 7 bases at J, with 14 bases in the middle. The CDR3, as DNA: TGTGCCAGCAGCCCCGACCGGGAGACGACCCAGTACTTC. Amino acids: CASSPDRETTQYF.

The CDR3 is CASSAAGLAGRLYEQFF. CDR3 DNA: TGTGCCAGCAGCGCCGCGGGACTAGCGGGGAGGCTCTATGAGCAGTTCTTC. The rearrangement links TRBV9 to TRBJ2-1; 13 bases line up with TRBD2. This CDR3 comprises 17 residues. V dropped 3 bases and J dropped 8; count of bases not matched to a gene: 11. The V gene's germline CDR1 is SGDLS and CDR2 YYNGEE.

This clonotype has just a few counts. The chain carries TRBV27 and TRBJ2-7; 10 nucleotides match TRBD1. With 7 bases clipped from V and 4 bases from J, the junction kept 7 bases outside the gene matches. The germline gives CDR1 MNHEY, CDR2 SMNVEV (reference sequence). The length of the CDR3 is 14 residues. The CDR3 sequence: CASTQPGQGYEQYF. The CDR3, as DNA: TGTGCCAGCACTCAACCGGGACAGGGGTACGAGCAGTACTTC.

This clonotype was counted a few times. The V gene is TRBV12-3 or TRBV12-4, the J gene TRBJ2-2; possibly TRBD1 for D (5 bases). Deletions cut 3 bases from V and 6 bases from J, with 8 bases between. CDR3 length: 13 residues. CDR3 loop: CASSFRESGELFF. The CDR3 bases are TGTGCCAGCAGTTTCAGGGAATCCGGGGAGCTGTTTTTT.

This clonotype was seen at least ten times. V and J are TRBV7-6 and TRBJ2-1; 8 nucleotides match TRBD1. Per germline, CDR1 SGHVS and CDR2 FNYEAQ. V gave up 1 base and J gave up 3 bases; unmatched junction bases: 14. The CDR3 length is 19 residues. This CDR3 is CASSLEAGGSAKYYNEQFF. The CDR3 region has the DNA TGTGCCAGCAGCTTAGAGGCAGGGGGCAGCGCTAAATACTACAATGAGCAGTTCTTC.

This sequence joins TRBV19 and TRBJ2-5; 7 bases match TRBD2. Looked up from germline, CDR1 is LNHDA and CDR2 is SQIVND (reference sequence). Trimming at V came to 1 base and at J to 0 bases, leaving 2 bases not matched to a gene. This CDR3 has 15 residues. In nucleotides, the CDR3 is TGTGCCAGTAGTATAGGAGGACTAGACCAAGAGACCCAGTACTTC. It is translated as CASSIGGLDQETQYF.